Following are 31 T cell receptor beta chains from one sample sequenced in a study of neurological immune-mediated disorders. TCRdb reprocessed the 5' RACE reads with MiXCR, giving one entry per CDR3 protein. The data contain 55,000 or so distinct CDR3 sequences, about 4.2% of them singletons. Material for sequencing was CD4+ T cells from blood. The receptor source for this set is a woman in her 40s with multiple sclerosis.

This clonotype was picked up many times. The chain carries TRBV24-1 and TRBJ1-2; no firm D call. The germline CDR1 and CDR2 sequences are KGHDR and SFDVKD. The CDR3 is made up of 15 amino acids. Trimming took off 0 bases at V and 7 bases at J, with 14 bases between the two ends. CDR3 amino acids: CATSDLQAGPSGYTF. In DNA, the CDR3 is TGTGCCACCAGTGATTTGCAGGCCGGGCCGAGTGGCTACACCTTC.

This clonotype was detected ten times or more. The chain carries TRBV20-1 and TRBJ2-3; 8 nucleotides line up with TRBD1. Trimming removed 6 bases from V and 11 bases from J; junction bases left unmatched: 16. Per germline, CDR1 DFQATT and CDR2 SNEGSKA (reference sequence). The CDR3 consists of 14 residues. CDR3 DNA sequence: TGCAGTGCCCCAGGGGGCCCTACACAGAGAGGGCAGTATTTT. This gives the protein CSAPGGPTQRGQYF.

This clonotype was counted many times. This chain uses TRBV5-6 with TRBJ2-1; a possible D gene is TRBD2 (6 bases). V dropped 0 bases and J dropped 6 bases, with 16 bases sitting between them. Germline-derived CDR1 and CDR2 are SGHDT and YYEEEE. The CDR3 length is 16 residues. The CDR3 coding sequence is TGTGCCAGCAGCTTGGATATGGGGGGAAGCCTCAATGAGCAGTTCTTC. Translation: CASSLDMGGSLNEQFF. The whole variable domain, remainder taken from reference TRBV5-6 and TRBJ2-1, is DAGVTQSPTHLIKTRGQQVTLRCSPKSGHDTVSWYQQALGQGPQFIFQYYEEEERQRGNFPDRFSGHQFPNYSSELNVNALLLGDSALYLCASSLDMGGSLNEQFFGPGTRLTVL.

This clonotype was detected many times. The J gene is TRBJ2-7, the V gene TRBV18, with TRBD1 as a possible D gene (5 bases). The CDR3 length is 15 residues. CDR1 and CDR2 from the germline V gene are KGHSH and LQKENI. V shed 0 bases and J shed 3 bases, with 12 bases lying between them. The CDR3 loop is CASSPPSGKGYEQYF. In nucleotides, the CDR3 is TGTGCCAGCTCACCACCTTCAGGGAAGGGCTACGAGCAGTACTTC.

At least ten counts were recorded for this clonotype. V gene TRBV5-1 combines with J gene TRBJ2-2, with D possibly TRBD1 on 5 matching bases. CDR1 SGHRS and CDR2 YFSETQ come from the germline V gene. The CDR3 is 15 residues long. The V end was cut by 1 base, the J end by 3 bases, with 10 bases between. The DNA for the CDR3 is TGCGCCAGCAGCTTGTCTAAAGGGGACACCGGGGAGCTGTTTTTT. Its translation is CASSLSKGDTGELFF.

This clonotype has a count of ten or more. J is TRBJ1-2 and V is TRBV6-2 or TRBV6-3; D call uncertain. This CDR3 has 11 amino acids. Germline values: CDR1 MNHEY, CDR2 SVGEGT. V was clipped by 2 bases and J by 7 bases, with 5 bases between them. CDR3 sequence (DNA): TGTGCCAGCAGTTACGTCGGTGGCTACACCTTC. This codes for CASSYVGGYTF.

At least ten counts were recorded for this clonotype. This chain connects TRBV5-1 to TRBJ1-4, with a possible D match to TRBD1 (5 bases). The CDR3 consists of 14 residues. Germline V gene sequence: CDR1 SGHRS, CDR2 YFSETQ. With 0 bases removed from V and 7 bases from J, the gap between germline ends came to 10 bases. The CDR3 coding sequence is TGCGCCAGCAGCTTGGGGCAGGGACCTGAAAAACTGTTTTTT. It encodes CASSLGQGPEKLFF.

There are many counts of this clonotype. A much larger clonotype is one base distant, so this may be a read error. The chain is built from TRBV2 and TRBJ2-2; D is uncertain. V was cut by 3 bases and J by 6 bases, with 2 bases left in between. CDR3 length: 11 amino acids. In germline, CDR1 is SNHLY, CDR2 FYNNEI. CDR3 region: CASSEPGELFF. In DNA, the CDR3 is TGTGCCAGCAGTGAGCCCGGGGAGCTGTTTTTT. The variable domain in full, completed from reference TRBV2 and TRBJ2-2, reads EPEVTQTPSHQVTQMGQEVILRCVPISNHLYFYWYRQILGQKVEFLVSFYNNEISEKSEIFDDQFSVERPDGSNFTLKIRSTKLEDSAMYFCASSEPGELFFGEGSRLTVL.

This clonotype was picked up many times. The chain couples TRBV4-1 to TRBJ2-2, with TRBD1 matching 7 bases. The germline V gene has CDR1 MGHRA and CDR2 YSYEKL. Trimming removed 3 bases from V and 2 bases from J; junction bases left unmatched: 3. CDR3 length equals 15 residues. CDR3 nucleotides: TGCGCCAGCAGCCAGGGACAGTATAACACCGGGGAGCTGTTTTTT. Amino acid sequence: CASSQGQYNTGELFF.

This clonotype was seen many times. The genes are TRBV5-1 and TRBJ1-6, with TRBD1 matching 7 bases. Trimming cost V 2 bases and J 7 bases; bases outside gene matches: 6. Germline V gene lookup returns CDR1 SGHRS and CDR2 YFSETQ. This CDR3 is 15 amino acids long. The DNA for the CDR3 is TGCGCCAGCAGCTTTGACAGGGTAGCCAATTCACCCCTCCACTTT. It codes for CASSFDRVANSPLHF.

This clonotype was seen at least ten times. The rearrangement uses TRBV12-3 or TRBV12-4 and TRBJ1-4, with D possibly TRBD1 on 5 matching bases. V lost 7 bases and J 4 bases, leaving 10 bases between the germline ends. The CDR3 extends over 13 amino acids. The CDR3 region has the DNA TGTGCCAGCACCCGGGACCTTAATGAAAAACTGTTTTTT. Residues: CASTRDLNEKLFF.

In regard to this clonotype: A much bigger clone sits one base away, suggesting this may be a read error. The chain uses TRBV9 and TRBJ1-1; weak D call: TRBD1 (5 bases). The CDR3 is 14 residues long. Germline V gene data show CDR1 as SGDLS and CDR2 as YYNGEE. Trimming left V 0 bases short and J 9 bases short, with 15 bases between. The CDR3 loop reads CASSVAGGGTKAFF. In DNA form, the CDR3 reads TGTGCCAGCAGCGTAGCGGGGGGAGGGACTAAAGCTTTCTTT.

This clonotype has ten or more counts. V usage is TRBV2 and J usage is TRBJ2-5; weak D call: TRBD2 (6 bases). This CDR3 comprises 12 residues. CDR1 and CDR2 (germline): SNHLY, FYNNEI. V lost 4 bases to trimming and J lost 4 bases, with 7 bases between them. The CDR3 region is CASSVGGETQYF. CDR3 nucleotides: TGTGCCAGCAGTGTCGGGGGAGAGACCCAGTACTTC.

This clonotype was seen at least ten times. This chain connects TRBV10-3 to TRBJ1-2, with TRBD1 identical over 8 bases. The V gene's germline CDR1 is ENHRY and CDR2 SYGVKD. The trim removed 4 bases at V and 4 bases at J, leaving 5 bases unmatched. This CDR3 region has 14 residues. CDR3 protein: CAISGDRNSYGYTF. Written as DNA, the CDR3 is TGTGCCATCAGTGGGGACAGGAACTCCTATGGCTACACCTTC.

This clonotype has a count of ten or more. J is TRBJ2-1 and V is TRBV3-1; 7 nucleotides align to TRBD2. J was trimmed by 11 bases and V by 5 bases; bases with no gene match: 15. The length of the CDR3 is 15 residues. Germline CDR1 reads LGHDT; CDR2 reads YNNKEL (reference sequence). This chain's CDR3 is CASSSGPRGVMKQFF. CDR3 nucleotide sequence: TGTGCCAGCAGCTCGGGCCCCCGGGGGGTAATGAAGCAGTTCTTC.

This clonotype was seen at least ten times. The chain couples TRBV5-1 to TRBJ1-2; TRBD1 matches 7 bases. V was pared by 1 base and J by 6 bases, with 18 bases of the junction left unmatched. The CDR3 length is 18 residues. The germline V gene encodes CDR1 SGHRS and CDR2 YFSETQ. Here the CDR3 DNA reads TGCGCCAGCAGCTTGCGACCCGGGACAGAGGTGGTTCGGGATGGCTACACCTTC. It specifies CASSLRPGTEVVRDGYTF.

This clonotype was recorded at least ten times. This rearrangement joins TRBV5-1 to TRBJ2-3; possibly TRBD2 for D (6 bases). The CDR3 is 14 amino acids. The germline gives CDR1 SGHRS, CDR2 YFSETQ. Trimming cost V 6 bases and J 0 bases, with 11 bases left between them. The DNA of the CDR3 is TGCGCCAGCAAGACTAGGGCAAGCACAGATACGCAGTATTTT. Its translation is CASKTRASTDTQYF.

This clonotype appeared many times. The chain links TRBV3-1 to TRBJ2-7, with D perhaps assigned TRBD1 or TRBD2 (5 bases each). Deletions cut 4 bases from V and 6 bases from J, with 16 bases between. Germline V gives CDR1 LGHDT, CDR2 YNNKEL (reference sequence). The CDR3 has 14 residues. The DNA for the CDR3 is TGTGCCAGCAGCCGGGCCGGGGCCTCTAGCGAGCAGTACTTC. It specifies CASSRAGASSEQYF.

This clonotype was seen at least ten times. The rearrangement joins TRBV5-1 to TRBJ1-5; perhaps TRBD1 as D (5 bases). Germline V gene lookup returns CDR1 SGHRS and CDR2 YFSETQ. V was cut by 3 bases and J by 1 base, with 11 bases left in between. The CDR3 has 15 amino acids. The chain's CDR3 is CASSYHSGSNQPQHF. CDR3 coding DNA: TGCGCCAGCAGCTACCACTCAGGGAGCAATCAGCCCCAGCATTTT.

In its sample, this clonotype was seen many times. The V gene is TRBV10-3, the J gene TRBJ2-3, with 7 nucleotides matching TRBD2. With V trimmed by 0 bases and J by 4 bases, 1 base remained unmatched. The germline V gene encodes CDR1 ENHRY and CDR2 SYGVKD. The CDR3 spans 14 residues. The DNA of the CDR3 is TGTGCCATCAGTGAGTCGGCGGGGGCAGATACGCAGTATTTT. Translating it yields CAISESAGADTQYF.

This clonotype was found many times. The V and J genes are TRBV5-1 and TRBJ2-7; D ambiguous. The CDR3 is made up of 14 amino acids. V shed 7 bases and J shed 0 bases, with 14 bases lying between them. Germline loops: CDR1 SGHRS, CDR2 YFSETQ. This chain's CDR3 is CASSFGPSSYEQYF. In DNA, the CDR3 is TGCGCCAGCTCCTTCGGGCCGAGCTCCTACGAGCAGTACTTC.

This clonotype was detected ten times or more. The chain recombines TRBV6-2 or TRBV6-3 with TRBJ1-1; no reliable D call. This CDR3 comprises 14 residues. V dropped 5 bases and J dropped 5 bases, with 15 bases sitting between them. Germline CDR1 MNHEY, CDR2 SVGEGT. This CDR3 reads CASSRRRLGTEAFF. The CDR3 coding sequence is TGTGCCAGCAGTCGACGGCGGTTGGGGACTGAAGCTTTCTTT.

This clonotype was seen at least ten times. The chain combines TRBV2 with TRBJ1-5; a possible D gene is TRBD1 (5 bases). From germline, CDR1 is SNHLY and CDR2 FYNNEI. With 7 bases removed from V and 2 bases from J, the gap between germline ends came to 9 bases. CDR3 size: 13 residues. CDR3 DNA sequence: TGTGCCAGCACAAGGGGCGGCAATCAGCCCCAGCATTTT. The encoded protein is CASTRGGNQPQHF.

This clonotype was recorded many times. The CDR3 DNA is TGCGCCAGCAGCTTCCTGGGACTAGCCAGTACCGGGGAGCTGTTTTTT. This gives the protein CASSFLGLASTGELFF. The genes are TRBV5-1 and TRBJ2-2; 9 bases map to TRBD2. V lost 2 bases to trimming and J lost 5 bases; unmatched junction nucleotides: 7. Germline V gene data show CDR1 as SGHRS and CDR2 as YFSETQ. The CDR3 totals 16 residues.

This clonotype showed up many times. This chain uses TRBV3-1 with TRBJ1-4, with D possibly being TRBD1 (5 bases). The CDR3 length is 14 residues. V dropped 4 bases and J dropped 7 bases, with 13 bases sitting between them. Germline-derived CDR1 and CDR2 are LGHDT and YNNKEL (reference sequence). The CDR3 DNA is TGTGCCAGCAGCCTTCCAGGGAGGGGTGAAAAACTGTTTTTT. This codes for CASSLPGRGEKLFF.

This clonotype was detected many times. CDR3: CASSPRGNEKLFF. As DNA, the CDR3 is TGTGCCAGCAGCCCTAGGGGTAATGAAAAACTGTTTTTT. The V and J genes are TRBV2 and TRBJ1-4, with D maybe TRBD1 (5 bases). CDR1 and CDR2 (germline): SNHLY, FYNNEI. The CDR3 length is 13 residues. The V and J ends lost 6 bases and 4 bases respectively, with 9 bases between them.

This clonotype was recorded at least ten times. The chain couples TRBV6-1 to TRBJ2-3; TRBD2 matches 10 bases. Unmatched junction bases numbered 2, after V lost 3 bases and J lost 2 bases. CDR1 MNHNS and CDR2 SASEGT come from the germline V gene. The CDR3 has 15 residues. CDR3: CASSDLAGATDTQYF. The CDR3 region has the DNA TGTGCCAGCAGTGACCTAGCGGGGGCCACAGATACGCAGTATTTT.

This clonotype was seen at least ten times. The chain employs TRBV20-1 and TRBJ1-2; 7 bases are a match to TRBD1. This CDR3 is built from 16 residues. Germline V gene lookup returns CDR1 DFQATT and CDR2 SNEGSKA (reference sequence). Germline trimming cut 1 base from V and 2 bases from J; bases unmatched to any gene: 10. The DNA for the CDR3 is TGCAGTGCTAGAGTGGACACAGGGGCGACAAACTATGGCTACACCTTC. Its protein is CSARVDTGATNYGYTF.

This clonotype was counted ten times or more. The J gene is TRBJ1-2, the V gene TRBV2; D may be TRBD1 (5 bases). V lost 1 base and J 7 bases, leaving 7 bases between the germline ends. The CDR3 is made up of 12 amino acids. Germline CDR1 and CDR2: SNHLY and FYNNEI. CDR3 DNA: TGTGCCAGCAGTGAAGGAGGGGTTGGCTACACCTTC. Translation: CASSEGGVGYTF.

This clonotype was detected ten times or more. The CDR3 is CASSAQDRAYNEQFF. The DNA of the CDR3 is TGTGCCAGCAGCGCCCAGGACAGGGCCTACAATGAGCAGTTCTTC. The V gene is TRBV9, the J gene TRBJ2-1; TRBD1 matches at 8 bases. The CDR3 extends over 15 amino acids. Germline CDR1 SGDLS, CDR2 YYNGEE. V was clipped by 3 bases and J by 2 bases; unmatched bases: 4.

This clonotype was observed at least ten times. The chain recombines TRBV7-9 with TRBJ2-7, with TRBD1 matching over 8 bases. The CDR3 spans 14 residues. V shed 6 bases and J 3 bases; nucleotides not matched to a gene: 7. Germline V CDR1 and CDR2: SEHNR, FQNEAQ (reference sequence). The CDR3 DNA reads as TGTGCCAGCAGTAACCAGGGGGCGGACTACGAGCAGTACTTC. It translates to CASSNQGADYEQYF.